This TCR beta chain was recovered during a study of blood T cell repertoires in COVID-19. Trimming cost V 0 bases and J 3 bases, with 11 bases left between them. This CDR3 region has 15 residues. The protocol was immunoSEQ multiplex PCR, while the TCRdb copy is restricted to in-frame clones and leaves out a portion. The sample consists of about 82,000 clones, around four fifths of them appearing once. The sample consisted of peripheral blood. This sequence originates from a man at least 80 years old with active or convalescent COVID-19. This rearrangement joins TRBV6-7 to TRBJ2-5; D might be TRBD2 (6 bases). TRBV6-7 is assigned to the ORF class and has an uncertain function. The CDR3 sequence is CASSYSGGREETQYF. The CDR3 nucleotides read TGTGCCAGCAGTTACTCGGGGGGTCGTGAAGAGACCCAGTACTTC.